One sample yielded the 12 T cell receptor beta chains listed below, sequenced in a study of beta chain features in type 1 diabetes. Isolated RNA was reverse transcribed in full, so expressed TCRB transcripts were sequenced. Sequencing was performed with immunoSEQ multiplex PCR; in TCRdb, only in-frame clones are kept and a portion is missing. Among just over 450,000 clones listed, approximately 31% were seen once. Sequencing was done on a sample of naive CD4+ T cells from blood. Receptors were obtained from a man younger than 30 in good health.

This clone was counted a few times. This chain connects TRBV20-1 to TRBJ2-1; D might be TRBD1 (6 bases). Germline assignment: CDR1 DFQATT and CDR2 SNEGSKA (reference sequence). Trimming removed 4 bases at V and 9 bases at J, with 10 bases between. The CDR3 is 11 amino acids. The CDR3 nucleotides read TGCAGTGCTAACAGGGTGAGTGAGCAGTTCTTC. Its protein product is CSANRVSEQFF.

There are a few counts of this clone. The rearrangement joins TRBV4-1 to TRBJ2-7; no reliable D call. Trimming took off 6 bases at V and 1 base at J, with 13 bases between the two ends. This CDR3 contains 14 residues. The germline gives CDR1 MGHRA, CDR2 YSYEKL. The CDR3 sequence is CASSTPRNSYEQYF. The CDR3 DNA reads TGCGCCAGCAGTACCCCCAGGAATTCCTACGAGCAGTACTTC.

V is TRBV7-2 and J is TRBJ1-2, with D uncertain. The CDR3 consists of 14 residues. Trimming removed 5 bases at V and 8 bases at J, with 18 bases between. Looked up from germline, CDR1 is SGHTA and CDR2 is FQGNSA. CDR3 coding DNA: TGTGCCAGCAGCCTATGGGCGGACGCACGAGGCTACACCTTC. It translates to CASSLWADARGYTF.

The V call is TRBV27, the J call TRBJ2-3; a possible D gene is TRBD2 (6 bases). V lost 4 bases and J lost 0, with 17 bases in between. The CDR3 runs 17 residues. Germline V gene lookup returns CDR1 MNHEY and CDR2 SMNVEV (reference sequence). The CDR3 bases are TGTGCCAGCAGTTCAGGGAGGAACGGGATTAGCACAGATACGCAGTATTTT. Protein: CASSSGRNGISTDTQYF.

The CDR3 coding sequence is TGTGCCAGCAGCTTCCAGACAGGGGGTAATGAAAAACTGTTTTTT. It yields the protein CASSFQTGGNEKLFF. The rearrangement uses TRBV5-6 and TRBJ1-4, with 9 bases matching TRBD1. The germline V gene encodes CDR1 SGHDT and CDR2 YYEEEE. Losses at the gene ends were 2 bases for V and 4 bases for J; bases not matched to a gene: 3. CDR3 length equals 15 residues.

V gene TRBV29-1 combines with J gene TRBJ1-1, with no clear D. CDR3 length equals 14 residues. V was trimmed by 0 bases and J by 0 bases, leaving 8 bases between them. Germline-derived CDR1 and CDR2 are SQVTM and ANQGSEA. In nucleotides, the CDR3 is TGCAGCGTTGAAGATCTCAGTCTGAACACTGAAGCTTTCTTT. Residues: CSVEDLSLNTEAFF.

This sequence joins TRBV6-1 and TRBJ2-3; 11 bases are shared with TRBD2. The V and J ends lost 3 bases and 2 bases, in that order; junction bases with no gene match: 4. CDR1 and CDR2 (germline): MNHNS, SASEGT. The CDR3 has 16 residues. The CDR3 DNA reads as TGTGCCAGCAGTGACAGACTAGCGGGATACACAGATACGCAGTATTTT. Translating it yields CASSDRLAGYTDTQYF.

This clone appeared a few times. The V call is TRBV30, the J call TRBJ2-3; TRBD1 might be the D (5 bases). CDR3 length: 14 residues. Trimming removed 3 bases at V and 3 bases at J, with 13 bases between. From germline, CDR1 is GTSNPN and CDR2 SVGIG (reference sequence). CDR3 DNA sequence: TGTGCCTGGAGCCCTAGGGGAAGGACAGATACGCAGTATTTT. Its translation: CAWSPRGRTDTQYF. Full variable domain (outside the CDR3, taken from reference TRBV30 and TRBJ2-3): SQTIHQWPATLVQPVGSPLSLECTVEGTSNPNLYWYRQAAGRGLQLLFYSVGIGQISSEVPQNLSASRPQDRQFILSSKKLLLSDSGFYLCAWSPRGRTDTQYFGPGTRLTVL.

The genes are TRBV7-2 and TRBJ1-5; tentatively, D is TRBD1 (5 bases). V lost 1 base to trimming and J lost 0 bases, with 7 bases between them. Germline V gene sequence: CDR1 SGHTA, CDR2 FQGNSA. The CDR3 is 15 amino acids. CDR3 DNA sequence: TGTGCCAGCAGCTTAGAAGGGACTAGCAATCAGCCCCAGCATTTT. Amino acids: CASSLEGTSNQPQHF.

The chain couples TRBV5-1 to TRBJ2-5; D gene unclear. Trimming stripped 2 bases from V and 5 bases from J, with 7 bases between. The CDR3 sequence is 12 residues long. Germline CDR1 is SGHRS and CDR2 is YFSETQ. The CDR3 loop reads CASSLTSETQYF. The CDR3 DNA is TGCGCCAGCAGCTTAACAAGTGAGACCCAGTACTTC.

The rearrangement links TRBV25-1 to TRBJ2-1, with D tentatively TRBD2 (6 bases). The germline V gene encodes CDR1 MGHDK and CDR2 SYGVNS. V was pared by 8 bases and J by 2 bases, with 10 bases between. The CDR3 is made up of 13 amino acids. The CDR3 is CASRDFTYNEQFF. The CDR3 DNA reads TGTGCCAGCCGGGACTTTACCTACAATGAGCAGTTCTTC.

J is TRBJ2-1 and V is TRBV9; 9 nucleotides agree with TRBD2. The CDR3 has 17 amino acids. Trimming removed 6 bases from V and 8 bases from J; junction bases left unmatched: 18. Germline V gives CDR1 SGDLS, CDR2 YYNGEE. CDR3 sequence (DNA): TGTGCCAGCACCCCGGCCCCCCTAGCGGGAATTCTCGATGAGCAGTTCTTC. Amino acids: CASTPAPLAGILDEQFF.